A selection of T cell receptor beta chains follows, all from one sample in a study of T cells after yellow fever vaccination. Each CDR3 protein is one row after TCRdb ran MiXCR on the 5' RACE reads. The repertoire holds hundreds of thousands of distinct CDR3 sequences, with 11% as singletons. Source: PBMCs, taken on the day of the first yellow fever vaccination. These receptors were obtained from a man aged 18 to 30 who received the YFV17D yellow fever vaccine. CDR3s include the opening cysteine and the closing phenylalanine or tryptophan. D genes are given only for firm matches. Not all rows give a size; the values are once, few, many and, for expanded clones, a class.

j_call: TRBJ2-5; clone_size: few; v_call: TRBV7-2; d_call: NA; cdr3_aa: CASSGAEQETQYF; cdr3_nt: TGTGCCAGCAGCGGAGCGGAACAAGAGACCCAGTACTTC
j_call: TRBJ2-3; clone_size: many; v_call: TRBV11-2; d_call: TRBD2; cdr3_aa: CASSLDRSGLAGGRTQYF; cdr3_nt: TGTGCCAGCAGCTTAGACCGAAGCGGTCTAGCGGGGGGTCGGACGCAGTATTTT
j_call: TRBJ2-7; clone_size: few; v_call: TRBV7-2; d_call: TRBD1; cdr3_aa: CASRGGQGSVYEQYF; cdr3_nt: TGTGCCAGCAGAGGAGGACAGGGGTCTGTCTACGAGCAGTACTTC
j_call: TRBJ2-2; clone_size: many; v_call: TRBV7-9; d_call: NA; cdr3_aa: CASSFWEAGELFF; cdr3_nt: TGTGCCAGCAGCTTCTGGGAGGCCGGGGAGCTGTTTTTT
j_call: TRBJ2-1; clone_size: many; v_call: TRBV5-1; d_call: TRBD1; cdr3_aa: CASSLGGTGAYLEQFF; cdr3_nt: TGCGCCAGCAGCTTGGGCGGGACAGGGGCATACCTTGAGCAGTTCTTC
j_call: TRBJ1-6; clone_size: NA; v_call: TRBV4-3; d_call: TRBD1; cdr3_aa: CASSQDLTGGSYNSPLHF; cdr3_nt: TGCGCCAGCAGCCAAGATTTAACAGGGGGTTCCTATAATTCACCCCTCCACTTT
j_call: TRBJ2-5; clone_size: NA; v_call: TRBV6-1; d_call: TRBD1; cdr3_aa: CASSMDRGLQETQYF; cdr3_nt: TGTGCCAGCAGTATGGACAGGGGGCTTCAAGAGACCCAGTACTTC
j_call: TRBJ2-7; clone_size: many; v_call: TRBV15; d_call: NA; cdr3_aa: CATSRDPQDTYEQYF; cdr3_nt: TGTGCCACCAGCAGAGATCCACAGGATACCTACGAGCAGTACTTC
j_call: TRBJ2-7; clone_size: NA; v_call: TRBV20-1; d_call: TRBD1; cdr3_aa: CSARAGGLGYEQYF; cdr3_nt: TGCAGTGCTAGAGCAGGGGGCTTGGGCTACGAGCAGTACTTC
j_call: TRBJ1-1; clone_size: few; v_call: TRBV10-3; d_call: NA; cdr3_aa: CAIRRAGLNTEAFF; cdr3_nt: TGTGCCATCAGAAGGGCAGGGTTGAACACTGAAGCTTTCTTT
j_call: TRBJ2-1; clone_size: few; v_call: TRBV6-1; d_call: NA; cdr3_aa: CASSGGTNSYNEQFF; cdr3_nt: TGTGCCAGCAGCGGCGGGACAAATTCCTACAATGAGCAGTTCTTC
j_call: TRBJ2-2; clone_size: few; v_call: TRBV5-4; d_call: NA; cdr3_aa: CASSLAWTNTGELFF; cdr3_nt: TGTGCCAGCAGCTTGGCCTGGACCAACACCGGGGAGCTGTTTTTT
j_call: TRBJ2-1; clone_size: few; v_call: TRBV7-8; d_call: NA; cdr3_aa: CASSPPATGPRNEQFF; cdr3_nt: TGTGCCAGCAGCCCTCCTGCGACAGGCCCCCGCAATGAGCAGTTCTTC
j_call: TRBJ2-2; clone_size: NA; v_call: TRBV5-1; d_call: TRBD2; cdr3_aa: CASSSPGLAFAGELFF; cdr3_nt: TGCGCCAGCAGTTCTCCGGGACTAGCATTTGCCGGGGAGCTGTTTTTT
j_call: TRBJ1-4; clone_size: few; v_call: TRBV15; d_call: TRBD1; cdr3_aa: CATSKNGQGANEKLFF; cdr3_nt: TGTGCCACCAGCAAGAATGGACAGGGGGCTAATGAAAAACTGTTTTTT
j_call: TRBJ2-1; clone_size: few; v_call: TRBV3-1; d_call: TRBD1; cdr3_aa: CASSPTAHRTGGLRNEQFF; cdr3_nt: TGTGCCAGCAGCCCGACGGCCCATCGGACAGGGGGCCTTAGGAATGAGCAGTTCTTC
j_call: TRBJ1-2; clone_size: NA; v_call: TRBV7-2; d_call: NA; cdr3_aa: CASSLSGGLSYGYTF; cdr3_nt: TGTGCCAGCAGCTTAAGCGGCGGCTTATCCTATGGCTACACCTTC
j_call: TRBJ2-7; clone_size: NA; v_call: TRBV7-8; d_call: NA; cdr3_aa: CASSPNYEQYF; cdr3_nt: TGTGCCAGCAGCCCAAACTACGAGCAGTACTTC
j_call: TRBJ1-2; clone_size: NA; v_call: TRBV12-3/TRBV12-4; d_call: NA; cdr3_aa: CASGPQGANYGYTF; cdr3_nt: TGTGCCAGCGGACCACAGGGTGCTAACTATGGCTACACCTTC
j_call: TRBJ1-1; clone_size: NA; v_call: TRBV5-4; d_call: TRBD1; cdr3_aa: CASSPGTGENTEAFF; cdr3_nt: TGTGCCAGCAGCCCAGGGACAGGGGAGAACACTGAAGCTTTCTTT
j_call: TRBJ1-3; clone_size: few; v_call: TRBV28; d_call: NA; cdr3_aa: CASSPPGGVSSGNTIYF; cdr3_nt: TGTGCCAGCAGTCCCCCCGGGGGCGTTAGTTCTGGAAACACCATATATTTT
j_call: TRBJ2-5; clone_size: many; v_call: TRBV29-1; d_call: NA; cdr3_aa: CSVVPGEETQYF; cdr3_nt: TGCAGCGTTGTCCCGGGGGAAGAGACCCAGTACTTC
j_call: TRBJ2-3; clone_size: NA; v_call: TRBV28; d_call: NA; cdr3_aa: CASLGTDTQYF; cdr3_nt: TGTGCCAGCCTCGGAACAGATACGCAGTATTTT
j_call: TRBJ1-2; clone_size: NA; v_call: TRBV27; d_call: NA; cdr3_aa: CASSLSGQGLYTF; cdr3_nt: TGTGCCAGCAGTTTATCTGGGCAGGGCCTATACACCTTC
j_call: TRBJ2-3; clone_size: NA; v_call: TRBV6-5; d_call: NA; cdr3_aa: CASSYSTPLTDTQYF; cdr3_nt: TGTGCCAGCAGTTACTCGACCCCCCTCACAGATACGCAGTATTTT
j_call: TRBJ2-7; clone_size: NA; v_call: TRBV29-1; d_call: TRBD1; cdr3_aa: CSVEGGQGPYEQYF; cdr3_nt: TGCAGCGTTGAAGGGGGACAGGGACCCTACGAGCAGTACTTC
j_call: TRBJ2-2; clone_size: NA; v_call: TRBV5-5; d_call: NA; cdr3_aa: CASSLGPSAHGELFF; cdr3_nt: TGTGCCAGCAGCTTGGGGCCTAGCGCTCACGGGGAGCTGTTTTTT
j_call: TRBJ1-6; clone_size: NA; v_call: TRBV5-4; d_call: TRBD1; cdr3_aa: CASSFGRDRGRGYNSPLHF; cdr3_nt: TGTGCCAGCAGCTTCGGCCGGGACAGGGGGCGCGGGTATAATTCACCCCTCCACTTT
j_call: TRBJ2-3; clone_size: many; v_call: TRBV7-2; d_call: NA; cdr3_aa: CASSLVRDTQYF; cdr3_nt: TGCGCCAGCAGCTTGGTTCGAGATACGCAGTATTTT
j_call: TRBJ2-1; clone_size: many; v_call: TRBV10-3; d_call: NA; cdr3_aa: CAISENIAAEQFF; cdr3_nt: TGTGCCATCAGTGAGAACATAGCGGCTGAGCAGTTCTTC
j_call: TRBJ2-5; clone_size: many; v_call: TRBV7-2; d_call: NA; cdr3_aa: CASSLAGMETQYF; cdr3_nt: TGTGCCAGCAGCTTAGCGGGTATGGAGACCCAGTACTTC
j_call: TRBJ1-3; clone_size: NA; v_call: TRBV24-1; d_call: NA; cdr3_aa: CATSDFSQGESGNTIYF; cdr3_nt: TGTGCCACCAGTGACTTCTCTCAGGGAGAGTCTGGAAACACCATATATTTT
j_call: TRBJ1-4; clone_size: few; v_call: TRBV19; d_call: NA; cdr3_aa: CASSNLGGYQEKLFF; cdr3_nt: TGTGCCAGTAGCAACCTAGGAGGCTACCAGGAAAAACTGTTTTTT
j_call: TRBJ2-3; clone_size: few; v_call: TRBV28; d_call: NA; cdr3_aa: CASSFGGLSNTQYF; cdr3_nt: TGTGCCAGCAGTTTCGGGGGCCTCTCAAATACGCAGTATTTT
j_call: TRBJ2-2; clone_size: few; v_call: TRBV5-7; d_call: TRBD1; cdr3_aa: CASSLRQGAPGELFF; cdr3_nt: TGTGCCAGCAGCTTGCGGCAGGGGGCTCCCGGGGAGCTGTTTTTT
j_call: TRBJ2-2; clone_size: NA; v_call: TRBV4-3; d_call: NA; cdr3_aa: CASSQVGGITGELFF; cdr3_nt: TGCGCCAGCAGCCAAGTTGGGGGCATCACCGGGGAGCTGTTTTTT
j_call: TRBJ2-2; clone_size: NA; v_call: TRBV7-2; d_call: NA; cdr3_aa: CASSPWAGSNTGELFF; cdr3_nt: TGTGCCAGCAGCCCGTGGGCGGGGTCGAACACCGGGGAGCTGTTTTTT
j_call: TRBJ2-3; clone_size: NA; v_call: TRBV30; d_call: NA; cdr3_aa: CAWSLGAREDTQYF; cdr3_nt: TGTGCCTGGAGTCTAGGGGCCAGGGAAGATACGCAGTATTTT
j_call: TRBJ2-1; clone_size: few; v_call: TRBV7-2; d_call: NA; cdr3_aa: CASSRRGASYNEQFF; cdr3_nt: TGTGCCAGCAGCCGGCGCGGGGCCTCCTACAATGAGCAGTTCTTC
j_call: TRBJ2-2; clone_size: many; v_call: TRBV5-1; d_call: NA; cdr3_aa: CASSPGADWVNTGELFF; cdr3_nt: TGCGCCAGCAGCCCCGGGGCCGATTGGGTCAACACCGGGGAGCTGTTTTTT
j_call: TRBJ1-1; clone_size: few; v_call: TRBV6-1; d_call: NA; cdr3_aa: CASIAGTMNTEAFF; cdr3_nt: TGTGCCAGCATCGCCGGGACAATGAACACTGAAGCTTTCTTT
j_call: TRBJ2-2; clone_size: many; v_call: TRBV5-1; d_call: NA; cdr3_aa: CASKTANTGELFF; cdr3_nt: TGCGCCAGCAAGACAGCGAACACCGGGGAGCTGTTTTTT
j_call: TRBJ1-2; clone_size: few; v_call: TRBV20-1; d_call: TRBD1; cdr3_aa: CSVPAGGDGYTF; cdr3_nt: TGCAGTGTTCCCGCAGGGGGGGACGGCTACACCTTC
j_call: TRBJ2-1; clone_size: NA; v_call: TRBV18; d_call: TRBD2; cdr3_aa: CASSPFNGLAGDSYNEQFF; cdr3_nt: TGTGCCAGCTCACCATTTAATGGTTTAGCGGGGGACTCCTACAATGAGCAGTTCTTC